Sequencing of this T cell receptor (beta chain) was carried out in a study of blood T cell repertoires in COVID-19. Whole-study context: Acute and convalescent COVID-19 specimens originated in the United States, Italy and Spain. Sample material is recorded as cDNA or gDNA derived from T cells, B-cell-depleted T cells, or PBMCs.

Germline CDR1 and CDR2: MNHEY and SMNVEV (reference sequence). Deletions cut 2 bases from V and 8 bases from J, with 15 bases between. This CDR3 is 15 amino acids long. As originally analysed: How many nucleated cells were present was estimated from reference gene primer amplification. Sequenced by immunoSEQ multiplex PCR; TCRdb stores in-frame clones only, minus some. That table supplies the V and J calls and clone size; D and trimming were determined from the DNA. This table holds roughly 200,000 clones, around 89% found once. The V and J genes are TRBV27 and TRBJ2-2; maybe TRBD2 (6 bases). The sequenced sample was peripheral blood. This TCR came from a woman aged 25 to 45 with acute or convalescent COVID-19. CDR3 sequence reads: CASSLERELRGELFF. The CDR3 coding sequence is TGTGCCAGCAGTTTAGAACGGGAGCTTCGGGGGGAGCTGTTTTTT.